The 6 T cell receptor beta chains below come from one sample, sequenced in a study of blood T cell repertoires in COVID-19. Profiled with immunoSEQ multiplex PCR; TCRdb holds only in-frame clones, not every one. The sample includes 230,000 or so clones, 89% of them seen just once. Sequences were obtained from peripheral blood. The receptors shown here come from a woman between 40 and 50 years old who had recovered from COVID-19.

The V gene is TRBV6-5, the J gene TRBJ2-1; maybe TRBD2 (7 bases). The germline gives CDR1 MNHEY, CDR2 SVGAGI. This CDR3 is built from 15 residues. The V end lost 0 bases, the J end lost 7 bases, and 13 bases lay between the germline ends. CDR3 protein: CASSYSRGRGNEQFF. The DNA of the CDR3 is TGTGCCAGCAGTTACTCGAGGGGGAGGGGAAATGAGCAGTTCTTC.

The chain combines TRBV12-3 or TRBV12-4 with TRBJ2-7, with 10 bases matching TRBD1. Germline trimming cut 8 bases from V and 9 bases from J; bases unmatched to any gene: 10. This CDR3 comprises 13 residues. The CDR3: CASWRTGGLVQYF. As DNA, the CDR3 is TGTGCCAGCTGGAGGACAGGGGGGTTGGTGCAGTACTTC.

The chain links TRBV9 to TRBJ1-2; 7 bases match TRBD1. This CDR3 is built from 17 residues. Germline V gives CDR1 SGDLS, CDR2 YYNGEE. The ends lost 3 bases at V and 2 bases at J; junction bases unmatched: 13. CDR3 nucleotides: TGTGCCAGCAGCGGTCGCACAGGGGAAGATTTGAACTATGGCTACACCTTC. Protein sequence: CASSGRTGEDLNYGYTF.

This chain connects TRBV27 to TRBJ1-4; D is ambiguous. V gave up 6 bases and J gave up 4 bases, with 9 bases separating them. CDR1 and CDR2 (germline): MNHEY, SMNVEV (reference sequence). This CDR3 spans 13 amino acids. This CDR3 reads CASSLQINEKLFF. Here the CDR3 DNA reads TGTGCCAGCAGCTTACAAATTAATGAAAAACTGTTTTTT.

CDR3 nucleotide sequence: TGTGCCAGCGGGCCGCTCCAGGGGGGAACCTACGAGCAGTACTTC. Amino acids: CASGPLQGGTYEQYF. The chain is built from TRBV6-5 and TRBJ2-7, with a tentative D call TRBD1 (7 bases). CDR3 length equals 15 residues. V lost 8 bases and J lost 2, with 19 bases in between. Germline V CDR1 and CDR2: MNHEY, SVGAGI.

V gene TRBV11-2 combines with J gene TRBJ1-1, with 9 bases that match TRBD1. Germline-derived CDR1 and CDR2 are SGHAT and FQNNGV. CDR3 length: 13 residues. V was clipped by 5 bases and J by 4 bases; unmatched bases: 2. CDR3 DNA sequence: TGTGCCAGCAGCCAGGACAGGGGCACTGAAGCTTTCTTT. It translates to CASSQDRGTEAFF.